Shown below are 11 T cell receptor beta chains from a single sample sequenced in a study of T cells after yellow fever vaccination. TCRdb used MiXCR to reprocess the 5' RACE reads, holding one entry per CDR3 protein. The table includes more than 300,000 distinct CDR3 sequences, about 6.6% detected once. Sample: PBMCs, taken around 45 days after the first yellow fever vaccination. Receptors were obtained from a man younger than 35 who received the YFV17D yellow fever vaccine.

This chain links TRBV6-1 with TRBJ1-1; 7 bases align to TRBD1. Unmatched junction bases numbered 8, after V lost 7 bases and J lost 6 bases. Germline V gives CDR1 MNHNS, CDR2 SASEGT. The CDR3 sequence is 13 residues long. The CDR3 DNA is TGTGCCAGCAAGCGGGACAGTTCAGCTGAAGCTTTCTTT. Protein: CASKRDSSAEAFF.

V and J are TRBV7-2 and TRBJ2-7, with 12 bases matching TRBD2. The CDR3 runs to 15 residues. After removal of 5 bases from V and 6 bases from J, the junction contained 8 bases not matched to a gene. In germline, CDR1 is SGHTA, CDR2 FQGNSA. The CDR3 here is CASSQSSGGASEQYV. The CDR3 nucleotides read TGTGCCAGCAGCCAATCTAGCGGGGGGGCTTCCGAGCAGTACGTC.

This clonotype was found a few times. A clone one base away is much larger, so this may be a read error. The CDR3, as DNA: TGTGCCAGCAGCGGCATGAGAGGGCCCAATGAGCAGTTCTTC. Its protein product is CASSGMRGPNEQFF. V and J are TRBV9 and TRBJ2-1; D may be TRBD2 (5 bases). This CDR3 comprises 14 residues. V was clipped by 3 bases and J by 6 bases, with 13 bases between them. Germline CDR1 is SGDLS and CDR2 is YYNGEE.

This clonotype was found many times. The chain links TRBV7-2 to TRBJ1-1; TRBD1 might be the D (5 bases). Germline CDR1 SGHTA, CDR2 FQGNSA. V lost 5 bases to trimming and J lost 4 bases, with 14 bases between them. This CDR3 contains 14 residues. The CDR3 bases are TGTGCCAGCAGCCTCCGGCGCGGGGGCACTGAAGCTTTCTTT. As protein: CASSLRRGGTEAFF.

This clonotype has at least ten counts. The V call is TRBV21-1, the J call TRBJ2-7. TRBV21-1 is flagged as a pseudogene. The CDR3 runs to 14 residues. This CDR3 is CASSNLDSSYEQYV. CDR3 DNA sequence: TGTGCCAGCAGCAACCTAGACAGCTCCTACGAGCAGTACGTC.

The gene calls are TRBV11-2 and TRBJ2-5, with 15 bases identical to TRBD2. The CDR3 runs 18 residues. CDR1 is SGHAT and CDR2 is FQNNGV in the germline V gene. Germline trimming cut 6 bases from V and 2 bases from J; bases unmatched to any gene: 10. The CDR3 DNA is TGTGCCAGCAGTCTTGGGACTAGCGGGGGGTCCTCTCAAGAGACCCAGTACTTC. It yields the protein CASSLGTSGGSSQETQYF.

This clonotype was counted many times. The V call is TRBV7-3, the J call TRBJ2-1; TRBD2 aligns across 9 bases. V shed 1 base, J shed 0 bases, and the junction held 10 bases outside the gene matches. This CDR3 contains 19 residues. The germline V gene has CDR1 SGHTA and CDR2 FQGTGA. The CDR3 loop reads CASSLKAGGSLSSYNEQFF. CDR3 sequence (DNA): TGTGCCAGCAGCTTAAAAGCGGGGGGATCTCTAAGCTCCTACAATGAGCAGTTCTTC.

In this sample, this clonotype turned up a few times. V gene TRBV6-1 combines with J gene TRBJ1-2; TRBD1 agrees at 7 bases. With V trimmed by 6 bases and J by 4 bases, 8 bases remained unmatched. Germline-derived CDR1 and CDR2 are MNHNS and SASEGT. This CDR3 has 14 residues. CDR3 region: CASRFVSGGYGYTF. The CDR3 nucleotides read TGTGCCAGCAGATTCGTGTCAGGGGGCTATGGCTACACCTTC.

This clonotype appeared many times. The CDR3 protein is CSVRQGMNTEAFF. For the CDR3, the DNA is TGCAGCGTCCGACAGGGCATGAACACTGAAGCTTTCTTT. The genes are TRBV29-1 and TRBJ1-1; 7 nucleotides align to TRBD1. Germline CDR1 is SQVTM and CDR2 is ANQGSEA. This CDR3 is built from 13 residues. The V and J ends lost 6 bases and 0 bases, in that order; junction bases with no gene match: 4.

This clonotype was seen at least ten times. V usage is TRBV27 and J usage is TRBJ2-7; a possible D gene is TRBD1 (6 bases). This CDR3 spans 14 amino acids. V was shortened by 0 bases and J by 5 bases, with 11 bases between the two germline ends. Germline CDR1 MNHEY, CDR2 SMNVEV (reference sequence). CDR3 sequence: CASSLSGRGHEQYV. The CDR3 DNA reads as TGTGCCAGCAGTTTATCGGGCAGGGGCCACGAGCAGTACGTC.

The rearrangement links TRBV18 to TRBJ1-5; the D is unclear. The J call may be wrong; the DNA end is better matched by TRBJ2-3. The germline V gene encodes CDR1 KGHSH and CDR2 LQKENI. The CDR3 contains 16 residues. The CDR3 bases are TGTGCCAGCTCACCGACGGCATCGACTTTCAATCAGCCCCAGTATTTT. This translates into CASSPTASTFNQPQYF.